This T cell receptor (beta chain) derives from a study of T cell clones after liver transplantation (dated by TCRdb to 2018 to 2020). With respect to the entire study: The samples were obtained from ITN030ST, a randomized trial that attempted immunosuppression withdrawal within 2 years after liver transplantation. Donor-reactive T cell clones were identified by TCRbeta sequencing after a pre-transplant mixed lymphocyte reaction and then tracked in post-transplant blood. Third party-reactive TCRbeta sequences from pre-transplant MLRs were also identified as an antigen-independent comparator for donor-reactive sequences. Of the eight recipients, a few were HCV-positive, while the remaining recipients had been transplanted for non-autoimmune, non-viral indications. Subjects received no induction therapy and standard immunosuppression until randomization at 12-24 months post-transplant. Tolerance was defined as complete immunosuppression withdrawal for at least one year with no rise in liver enzymes beyond twice the upper limit of normal. Blood samples were collected pre-transplant, then pre-randomization ahead of withdrawal, and finally post-randomization once withdrawal had either been completed or failed. The study cohort included 8 liver transplant recipients, of whom 3 were classified as tolerant and 5 as non-tolerant.

Measured from the cysteine to the phenylalanine, the CDR3 is 15 residues long. CDR3 DNA is the only sequence kept; it has 45 bases, read in frame from the first base. CDR1 is given as SGHDT and CDR2 as YYEEEE, both from the germline V gene. V is cut by 3 bases and J by 0 bases, and the space between the germline ends is 9 bases. The investigation overall reported the following: Conclusions were preliminary, limited by small, heterogeneous patient numbers and non-standardized post-transplant time points. Once repertoire turnover was taken into account, donor-reactive detection showed a significant reduction for CD4 in 7 of 8 subjects and for CD8 in 8 of 8. Circulating donor-reactive CD4 TCRbeta sequences fell significantly post-transplant in 5 of 8 subjects, irrespective of tolerance or HCV status. Low numbers of available donor cells limited the measurable donor-reactive repertoire in a couple of subjects. Donor-reactive sequences declined more than third party-reactive ones, suggesting partial antigen-specific deletion unrelated to withdrawal success. Without allograft tissue specimens, donor-reactive T cells may have migrated into the graft rather than being deleted.

Unstimulated PBMCs, after thawing, were stained for CD3, CD4 and CD8 and then FACS-sorted into CD3+CD4+ and CD3+CD8+ populations. Randomization to immunosuppression withdrawal applied to every one of the 8 studied subjects. The Qiagen DNeasy Blood and Tissue Kit was used for genomic DNA isolation. About this clone: The antigen it binds to is not known. No base-level quality is on record; no much larger clone is a single base apart. Other DNA sequences in this specimen translate into the identical CDR3.

High-throughput TCRbeta CDR3 sequencing of frozen genomic DNA was performed by immunoSEQ, including PCR amplification, mapping, bias correction and internal controls. For the original study's pipeline: Only productive rearrangements were retained, and each unique TCRbeta sequence was defined by its CDR3 nucleotide sequence together with its V and J gene. Donor-reactive sequences required at least 5-fold expansion in CFSE-low cells versus unstimulated pre-transplant cells and at least 0.01% frequency. Per-subject minimum frequency thresholds, based on the lowest-template unstimulated sample, ensured at least 90% detection power. Jensen-Shannon divergence between the top 1000 TCRbeta sequences post-transplant and pre-transplant was used to measure repertoire turnover. Two-sided Fisher's exact tests were used to test for changes in the detection of donor-reactive sequences. Sourced from immuneACCESS, this table was stored by TCRdb with only in-frame sequences that have V and J called. A share of the clones is absent; for the studies checked, an unresolved V gene accounts for under half, and the remainder has no known explanation. V, J and clone size are taken as reported in that table, and D and trimming were inferred from the DNA itself. Here the sample has fewer than 65,000 clones; roughly three quarters occur a single time. Around 8.9% of the sample comes from the top ten.

The TCR originated in a human patient who received a liver transplant. Post transplant, some T cells may arise from the graft donor. The chain is made from TRBV5-6 and TRBJ2-2; confidence is insufficient to name the D gene. Material: CD4+ T cells from blood, obtained at the 22-month timepoint. CDR3 sequence: CASSSLTANTGELFF. The nucleotides are TGTGCCAGCAGCTCATTGACGGCGAACACCGGGGAGCTGTTTTTT.